The 15 T cell receptor beta chains presented below share a single source sample, sequenced in a study of cytomegalovirus exposure and HLA in healthy donors. PCR amplification relied on 60 Vbeta primers (plus 13 Jbeta primers). The assay was immunoSEQ multiplex PCR, and TCRdb's table has in-frame clones only and misses some. Among 150,000 to 200,000 clones, about 77% were seen once, and the ten largest hold 2% to 3%. The sample was PBMCs. The receptors stem from a woman aged 35 to 49 in good health and CMV-seropositive.

The CDR3 here is CAWSGTSTEAFF. The DNA of the CDR3 is TGTGCCTGGAGTGGTACATCCACTGAAGCTTTCTTT. The chain carries TRBV30 and TRBJ1-1, with no clear D. Trimming pared 1 base from V and 4 bases from J, leaving 7 bases between. This CDR3 comprises 12 residues. Germline CDR1 GTSNPN, CDR2 SVGIG (reference sequence).

The V gene is TRBV25-1, the J gene TRBJ2-2; the D gene is possibly TRBD1 (7 bases). V gave up 4 bases and J gave up 4 bases, with 19 bases separating them. Looked up from germline, CDR1 is MGHDK and CDR2 is SYGVNS. The CDR3 extends over 17 amino acids. The CDR3 bases are TGTGCCAGCAGTGCCTTACAGGGGAGGCGTACCACCGGGGAGCTGTTTTTT. It translates to CASSALQGRRTTGELFF.

This chain connects TRBV13 to TRBJ2-1, with 13 bases lining up with TRBD2. This CDR3 region has 15 residues. Trimming at V came to 5 bases and at J to 7 bases, leaving 5 bases not matched to a gene. Germline-derived CDR1 and CDR2 are PRHDT and FYEKMQ (reference sequence). In DNA form, the CDR3 reads TGTGCCAGCAGCCGGACTAGCGGGAGAGAGAATGAGCAGTTCTTC. Residues: CASSRTSGRENEQFF.

This clone was counted only a few times. The V call is TRBV7-2, the J call TRBJ2-7, with 7 positions matching TRBD2. The CDR3 spans 15 residues. CDR1 is SGHTA, CDR2 FQGNSA, per germline. V gave up 5 bases and J gave up 4 bases; unmatched junction bases: 11. The CDR3 loop is CASSLGAGNGYEQYF. CDR3 bases: TGTGCCAGCAGCCTGGGAGCGGGAAACGGTTACGAGCAGTACTTC.

The CDR3 spells CASSFGQGRSGYTF. CDR3 sequence (DNA): TGTGCCAGCAGTTTTGGACAGGGACGCTCTGGCTACACCTTC. The V call is TRBV28, the J call TRBJ1-2; 8 bases line up with TRBD1. The CDR3 extends over 14 amino acids. Germline V gene sequence: CDR1 MDHEN, CDR2 SYDVKM. Unmatched junction bases numbered 7, after V lost 3 bases and J lost 7 bases.

V gene TRBV4-3 combines with J gene TRBJ1-5, with D possibly TRBD1 on 5 matching bases. Germline-derived CDR1 and CDR2 are LGHNA and YSLEER. There are 14 residues in the CDR3. The V end was cut by 1 base, the J end by 4 bases, with 8 bases between. The CDR3 loop reads CASSQGRENQPQHF. The CDR3 DNA follows: TGCGCCAGCAGCCAAGGCAGGGAAAATCAGCCCCAGCATTTT.

This chain uses TRBV7-2 with TRBJ2-1; D is ambiguous. Deletions cut 6 bases from V and 0 bases from J, with 9 bases between. The CDR3 has 14 residues. Germline V gene lookup returns CDR1 SGHTA and CDR2 FQGNSA. The CDR3 region has the DNA TGTGCCAGCAGATCCCCCTTCTCCTACAATGAGCAGTTCTTC. This translates into CASRSPFSYNEQFF.

The CDR3 sequence is CAISELSSGGTQYF. In DNA, the CDR3 is TGTGCCATCAGTGAATTGTCTAGTGGTGGTACGCAGTATTTT. This sequence joins TRBV10-3 and TRBJ2-3; no firm D call. This CDR3 is 14 amino acids long. Trimming stripped 3 bases from V and 8 bases from J, with 15 bases between. Germline loops: CDR1 ENHRY, CDR2 SYGVKD.

The chain uses TRBV20-1 and TRBJ1-2; D not resolved. Trimming removed 3 bases at V and 10 bases at J, with 12 bases between. Per germline, CDR1 DFQATT and CDR2 SNEGSKA (reference sequence). The CDR3 runs to 11 residues. CDR3 sequence: CSARFLLDYTF. The CDR3 region has the DNA TGCAGTGCTAGGTTCCTCTTAGACTACACCTTC.

The V and J genes are TRBV18 and TRBJ1-5, with D perhaps TRBD1 (6 bases). Germline-derived CDR1 and CDR2 are KGHSH and LQKENI. This CDR3 has 17 residues. Trimming stripped 0 bases from V and 2 bases from J, with 14 bases between. CDR3 nucleotides: TGTGCCAGCTCACCACCACAGGGTGGGGTAGGCAATCAGCCCCAGCATTTT. This sequence encodes CASSPPQGGVGNQPQHF.

With regard to this clone: Other DNA sequences from this sample encode an identical CDR3 as well. The chain uses TRBV9 and TRBJ2-1; 7 bases align to TRBD2. CDR3 length: 15 amino acids. Germline-derived CDR1 and CDR2 are SGDLS and YYNGEE. Trimming at V came to 0 bases and at J to 0 bases, leaving 0 bases not matched to a gene. The CDR3 DNA reads TGTGCCAGCAGCGTAGGCGGGGGCTCCTACAATGAGCAGTTCTTC. As protein: CASSVGGGSYNEQFF.

The chain has TRBV5-5 and TRBJ2-1; a possible D gene is TRBD2 (7 bases). Looked up from germline, CDR1 is SGHKS and CDR2 is YYEKEE (reference sequence). V lost 4 bases and J lost 8, with 22 bases in between. This CDR3 comprises 16 residues. CDR3 nucleotides: TGTGCCAGCAGCCAAAAGGGTATTGGGGGGGCATATGAGCAGTTCTTC. This encodes CASSQKGIGGAYEQFF.

The rearrangement joins TRBV19 to TRBJ2-3; possibly TRBD1 for D (6 bases). CDR3 length: 16 amino acids. V lost 3 bases to trimming and J lost 2 bases, with 15 bases between them. Germline assignment: CDR1 LNHDA and CDR2 SQIVND (reference sequence). The DNA of the CDR3 is TGTGCCAGTAGTATGCAGGGACAAAGATTCACAGATACGCAGTATTTT. Protein product: CASSMQGQRFTDTQYF.

This chain links TRBV9 with TRBJ2-1; 9 bases fit TRBD2. The CDR3 loop spans 15 amino acids. CDR1 is SGDLS, CDR2 YYNGEE, per germline. The junction had 5 bases not matched to a gene; V was cut back by 3 bases and J by 4 bases. The CDR3 sequence: CASSDSGSYYNEQFF. In DNA form, the CDR3 reads TGTGCCAGCAGCGATAGCGGGAGTTATTACAATGAGCAGTTCTTC.

This chain links TRBV7-8 with TRBJ2-1; possibly TRBD2 for D (5 bases). The CDR3 has 13 residues. Germline CDR1 reads SGHVS; CDR2 reads FQNEAQ. Trimming pared 6 bases from V and 7 bases from J, leaving 13 bases between. DNA for the CDR3: TGTGCCAGCAGTCGAGGGCTGACAAATGAGCAGTTCTTC. This encodes CASSRGLTNEQFF.